The entry below describes one T cell receptor beta chain. Its antigen is still unknown. Sequenced by immunoSEQ multiplex PCR; TCRdb stores in-frame clones only, minus some. The top ten hold roughly 6% of the sample, which has some 330,000 clones, 85% to 90% seen once. Germline V gene lookup returns CDR1 SGHNT and CDR2 YENEEA. J lost 0 bases, V lost 3 bases, and 10 bases had no gene match. The CDR3 covers 18 residues. The sample is drawn from a study of Ad26.COV2.S vaccination and SARS-CoV-2 variants. About the research overall: Doses of Ad26.COV2.S were injected into muscle once or twice, 56 days apart.

General observations from the study: Placebo recipients showed lower spike-specific TCR breadth than vaccinees.

Specified treatment: some 20 received Ad26.COV2.S at low or high dose, single or two shots; a few received placebo; per-sample allocation not given. Following the first vaccine or placebo injection, samples were taken on day 63. The V and J genes are TRBV11-3 and TRBJ2-1; 8 bases line up with TRBD2. The sequence was collected from a person between 18 and 65 years old who received the Ad26.COV2.S COVID-19 vaccine or a placebo. The source was peripheral blood, collected in a trial of Ad26.COV2.S vaccine versus placebo. The CDR3 spells CASSFGLAGSSSYNEQFF. In DNA, the CDR3 is TGTGCCAGCAGCTTTGGTCTAGCGGGTTCCAGCTCCTACAATGAGCAGTTCTTC.